The source of this T cell receptor beta chain is a study of cytomegalovirus exposure and HLA in healthy donors. Assay: immunoSEQ multiplex PCR; the TCRdb copy retains only in-frame clones and omits some. The sample lists about 92,000 clones, roughly 92% seen once, with 1% to 1.4% in the top ten. The CDR3 length is 19 residues. Germline CDR1 is SGHVS and CDR2 is FQNEAQ. Trimming cost V 1 base and J 2 bases; bases outside gene matches: 10. V and J are TRBV7-8 and TRBJ2-7, with 14 positions matching TRBD2. This sequence was found in a woman in her twenties or thirties in good health and CMV-seropositive. The material sequenced was PBMCs. The CDR3 bases are TGTGCCAGCAGCTTAGTCGTGGGGACTAGCGGGAGACGAGCCTACGAGCAGTACTTC. Encoded protein: CASSLVVGTSGRRAYEQYF.